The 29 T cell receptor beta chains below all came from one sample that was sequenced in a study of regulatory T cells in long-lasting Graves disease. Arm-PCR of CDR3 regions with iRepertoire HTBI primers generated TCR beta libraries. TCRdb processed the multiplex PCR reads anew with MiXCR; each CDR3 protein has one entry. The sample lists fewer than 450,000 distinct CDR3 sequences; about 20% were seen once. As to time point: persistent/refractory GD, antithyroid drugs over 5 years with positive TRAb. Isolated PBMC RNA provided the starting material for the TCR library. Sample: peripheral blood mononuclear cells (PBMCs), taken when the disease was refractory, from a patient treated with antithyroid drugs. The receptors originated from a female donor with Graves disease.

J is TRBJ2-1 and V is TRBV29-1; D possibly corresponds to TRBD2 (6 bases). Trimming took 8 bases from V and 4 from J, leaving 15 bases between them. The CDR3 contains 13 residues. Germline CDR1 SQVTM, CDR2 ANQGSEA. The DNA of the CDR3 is TGCAGCTTGTGGGACTTACCTTACAATGAGCAGTTCTTC. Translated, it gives CSLWDLPYNEQFF.

The CDR3 loop reads CASSLDYRVAEIAKNIQYF. CDR3 sequence (DNA): TGTGCCAGCAGCTTAGATTATAGGGTAGCTGAAATAGCCAAAAACATTCAGTACTTC. This chain uses TRBV11-2 with TRBJ2-4; D is ambiguous. The germline gives CDR1 SGHAT, CDR2 FQNNGV. This CDR3 region has 19 residues. V lost 0 bases and J 0 bases, leaving 18 bases between the germline ends.

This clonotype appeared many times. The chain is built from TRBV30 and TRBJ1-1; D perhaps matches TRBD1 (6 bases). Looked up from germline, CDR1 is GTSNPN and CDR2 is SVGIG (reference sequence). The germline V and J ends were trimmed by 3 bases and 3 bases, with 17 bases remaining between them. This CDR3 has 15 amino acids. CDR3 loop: CAWRRPGALDTEAFF. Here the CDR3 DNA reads TGTGCCTGGAGGAGGCCGGGGGCGCTGGACACTGAAGCTTTCTTT. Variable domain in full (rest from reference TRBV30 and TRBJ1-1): SQTIHQWPATLVQPVGSPLSLECTVEGTSNPNLYWYRQAAGRGLQLLFYSVGIGQISSEVPQNLSASRPQDRQFILSSKKLLLSDSGFYLCAWRRPGALDTEAFFGQGTRLTVV.

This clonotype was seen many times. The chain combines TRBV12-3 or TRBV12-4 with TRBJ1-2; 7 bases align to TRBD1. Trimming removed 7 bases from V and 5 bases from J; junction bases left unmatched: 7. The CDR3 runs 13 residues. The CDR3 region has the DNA TGTGCCAGCACCGACAGGGAAGGTTATGGCTACACCTTC. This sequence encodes CASTDREGYGYTF.

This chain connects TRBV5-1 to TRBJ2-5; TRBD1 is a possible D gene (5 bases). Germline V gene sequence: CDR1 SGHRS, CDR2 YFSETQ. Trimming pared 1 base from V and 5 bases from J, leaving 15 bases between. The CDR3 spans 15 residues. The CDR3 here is CASSLPTRSGETQYF. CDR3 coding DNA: TGCGCCAGCAGCTTGCCGACGCGTTCAGGGGAGACCCAGTACTTC.

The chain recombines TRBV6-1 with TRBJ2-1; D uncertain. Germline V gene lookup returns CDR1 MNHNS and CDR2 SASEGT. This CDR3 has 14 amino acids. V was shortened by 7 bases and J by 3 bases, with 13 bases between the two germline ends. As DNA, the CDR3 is TGTGCCAGCAAGGTAGAAAGGGACTACAATGAGCAGTTCTTC. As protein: CASKVERDYNEQFF.

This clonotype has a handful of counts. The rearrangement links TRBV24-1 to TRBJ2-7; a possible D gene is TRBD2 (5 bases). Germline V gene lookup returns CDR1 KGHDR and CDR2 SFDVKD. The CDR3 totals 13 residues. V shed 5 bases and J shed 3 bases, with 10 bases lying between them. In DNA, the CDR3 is TGTGCCACCAGTGCCGGGGTCCACTACGAGCAGTACTTC. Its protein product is CATSAGVHYEQYF.

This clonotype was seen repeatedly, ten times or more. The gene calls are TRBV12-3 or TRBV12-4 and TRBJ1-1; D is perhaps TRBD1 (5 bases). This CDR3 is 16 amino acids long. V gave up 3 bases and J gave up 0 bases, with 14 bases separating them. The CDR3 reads CASSFRLPGMNTEAFF. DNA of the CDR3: TGTGCCAGCAGTTTTAGGTTGCCAGGGATGAACACTGAAGCTTTCTTT.

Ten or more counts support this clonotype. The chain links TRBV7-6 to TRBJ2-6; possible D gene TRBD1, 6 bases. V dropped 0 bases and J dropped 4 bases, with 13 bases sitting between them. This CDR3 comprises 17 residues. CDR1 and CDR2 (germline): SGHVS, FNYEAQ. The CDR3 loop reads CASSLANRATGANVLTF. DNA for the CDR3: TGTGCCAGCAGCTTAGCGAACAGGGCTACAGGGGCCAACGTCCTGACTTTC.

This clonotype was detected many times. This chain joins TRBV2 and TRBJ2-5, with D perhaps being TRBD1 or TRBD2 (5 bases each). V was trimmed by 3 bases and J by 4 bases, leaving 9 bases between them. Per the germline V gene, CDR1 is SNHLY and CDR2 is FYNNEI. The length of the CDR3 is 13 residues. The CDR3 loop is CASSDVGTETQYF. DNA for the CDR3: TGTGCCAGCAGTGACGTCGGGACAGAGACCCAGTACTTC.

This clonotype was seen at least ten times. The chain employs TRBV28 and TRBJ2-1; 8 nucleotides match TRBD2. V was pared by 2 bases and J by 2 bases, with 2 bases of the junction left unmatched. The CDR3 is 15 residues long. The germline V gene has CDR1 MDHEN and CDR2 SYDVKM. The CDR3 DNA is TGTGCCAGCAGTTTAGCGGGGGGCACCTACAATGAGCAGTTCTTC. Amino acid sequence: CASSLAGGTYNEQFF.

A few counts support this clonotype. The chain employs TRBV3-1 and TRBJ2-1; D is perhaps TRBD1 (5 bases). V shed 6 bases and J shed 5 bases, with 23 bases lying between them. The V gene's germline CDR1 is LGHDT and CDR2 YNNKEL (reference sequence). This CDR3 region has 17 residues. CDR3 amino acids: CASSQGLTRVYDNEQFF. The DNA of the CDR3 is TGTGCCAGCAGTCAGGGATTAACCAGAGTTTACGACAATGAGCAGTTCTTC.

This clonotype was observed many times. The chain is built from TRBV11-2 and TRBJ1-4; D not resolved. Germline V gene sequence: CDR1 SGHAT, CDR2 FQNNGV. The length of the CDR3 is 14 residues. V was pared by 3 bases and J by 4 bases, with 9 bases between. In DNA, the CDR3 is TGTGCCAGCAGCTTGAATAGGCTTAATGAAAAACTGTTTTTT. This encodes CASSLNRLNEKLFF. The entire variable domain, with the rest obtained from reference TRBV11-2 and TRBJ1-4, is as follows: EAGVAQSPRYKIIEKRQSVAFWCNPISGHATLYWYQQILGQGPKLLIQFQNNGVVDDSQLPKDRFSAERLKGVDSTLKIQPAKLEDSAVYLCASSLNRLNEKLFFGSGTQLSVL.

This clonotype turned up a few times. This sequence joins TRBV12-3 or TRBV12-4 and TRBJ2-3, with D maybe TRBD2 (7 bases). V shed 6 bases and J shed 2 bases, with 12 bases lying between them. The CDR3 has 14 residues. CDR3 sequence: CASSGGTHTDTQYF. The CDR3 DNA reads TGTGCCAGCAGCGGGGGGACACACACAGATACGCAGTATTTT.

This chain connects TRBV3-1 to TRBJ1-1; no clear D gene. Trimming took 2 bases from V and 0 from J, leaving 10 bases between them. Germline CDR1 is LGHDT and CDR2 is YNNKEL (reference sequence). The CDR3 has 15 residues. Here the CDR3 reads CASSQSTVLNTEAFF. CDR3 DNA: TGTGCCAGCAGCCAATCTACAGTCCTGAACACTGAAGCTTTCTTT.

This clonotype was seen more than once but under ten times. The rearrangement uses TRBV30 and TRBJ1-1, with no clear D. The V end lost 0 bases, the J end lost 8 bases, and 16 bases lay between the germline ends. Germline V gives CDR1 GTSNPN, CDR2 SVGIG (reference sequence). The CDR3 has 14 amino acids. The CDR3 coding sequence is TGTGCCTGGAGTGTACGTCCCGGTTTTCGGGAAGCTTTCTTT. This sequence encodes CAWSVRPGFREAFF.

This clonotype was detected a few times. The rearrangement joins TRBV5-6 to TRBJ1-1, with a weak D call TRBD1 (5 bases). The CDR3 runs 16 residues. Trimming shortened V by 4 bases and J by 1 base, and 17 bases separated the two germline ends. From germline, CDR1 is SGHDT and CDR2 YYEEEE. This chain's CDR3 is CASSVIAGTGNTEAFF. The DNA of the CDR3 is TGTGCCAGCAGCGTTATTGCCGGGACGGGGAACACTGAAGCTTTCTTT.

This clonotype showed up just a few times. The CDR3 sequence: CASSHMGNYGYTF. CDR3 sequence (DNA): TGTGCCAGCAGCCACATGGGGAACTATGGCTACACCTTC. The chain has TRBV7-9 and TRBJ1-2, with D uncertain. The CDR3 sequence is 13 residues long. Between the trimmed V and J ends, which lost 5 bases and 2 bases, there was a span of 9 bases. Per germline, CDR1 SEHNR and CDR2 FQNEAQ (reference sequence).

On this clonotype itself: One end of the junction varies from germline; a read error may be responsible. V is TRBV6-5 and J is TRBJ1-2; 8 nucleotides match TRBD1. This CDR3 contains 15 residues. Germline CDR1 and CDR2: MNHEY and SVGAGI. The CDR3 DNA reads TGTGCCAGCGGTTACCTTACCGGGACAGGCTATGGCTACACCTTC. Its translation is CASGYLTGTGYGYTF.

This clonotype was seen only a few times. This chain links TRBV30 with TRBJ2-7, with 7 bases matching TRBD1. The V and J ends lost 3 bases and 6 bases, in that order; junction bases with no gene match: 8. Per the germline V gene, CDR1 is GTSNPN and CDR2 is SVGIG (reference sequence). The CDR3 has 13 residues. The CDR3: CAWRQQGLGEQYF. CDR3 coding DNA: TGTGCCTGGAGACAACAGGGGCTAGGCGAGCAGTACTTC.

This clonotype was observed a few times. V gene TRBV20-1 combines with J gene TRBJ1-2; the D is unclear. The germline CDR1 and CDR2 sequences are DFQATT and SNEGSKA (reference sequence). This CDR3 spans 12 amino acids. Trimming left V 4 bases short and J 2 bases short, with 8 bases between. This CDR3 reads CSAMARNYGYTF. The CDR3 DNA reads TGCAGTGCTATGGCCAGAAACTATGGCTACACCTTC.

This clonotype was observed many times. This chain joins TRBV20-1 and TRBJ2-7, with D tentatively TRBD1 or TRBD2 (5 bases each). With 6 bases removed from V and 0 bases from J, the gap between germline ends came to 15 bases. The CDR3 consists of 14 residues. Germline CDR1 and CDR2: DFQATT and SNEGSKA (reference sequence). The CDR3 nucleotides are TGCAGTGCGAACGGGGCTCCTTCCTCCTACGAGCAGTACTTC. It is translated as CSANGAPSSYEQYF.

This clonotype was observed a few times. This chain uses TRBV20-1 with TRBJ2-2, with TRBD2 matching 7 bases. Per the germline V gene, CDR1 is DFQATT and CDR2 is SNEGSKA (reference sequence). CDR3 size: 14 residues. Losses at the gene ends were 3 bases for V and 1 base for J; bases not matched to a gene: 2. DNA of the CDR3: TGCAGTGCTAGGGGGAGGGAGAACACCGGGGAGCTGTTTTTT. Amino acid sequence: CSARGRENTGELFF.

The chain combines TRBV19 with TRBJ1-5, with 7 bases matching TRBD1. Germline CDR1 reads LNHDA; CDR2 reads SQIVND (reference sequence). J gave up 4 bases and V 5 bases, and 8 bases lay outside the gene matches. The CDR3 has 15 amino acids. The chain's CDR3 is CASSPGDSLNQPQHF. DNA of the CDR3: TGTGCCAGTAGTCCGGGGGACAGCCTAAATCAGCCCCAGCATTTT. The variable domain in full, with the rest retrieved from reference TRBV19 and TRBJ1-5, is DGGITQSPKYLFRKEGQNVTLSCEQNLNHDAMYWYRQDPGQGLRLIYYSQIVNDFQKGDIAEGYSVSREKKESFPLTVTSAQKNPTAFYLCASSPGDSLNQPQHFGDGTRLSIL.

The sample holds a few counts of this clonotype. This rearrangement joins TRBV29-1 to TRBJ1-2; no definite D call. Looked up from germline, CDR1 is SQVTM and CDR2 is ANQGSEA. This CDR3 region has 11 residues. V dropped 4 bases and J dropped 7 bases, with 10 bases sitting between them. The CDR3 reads CSVGSFAGYTF. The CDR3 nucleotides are TGCAGCGTTGGAAGTTTCGCTGGCTACACCTTC.

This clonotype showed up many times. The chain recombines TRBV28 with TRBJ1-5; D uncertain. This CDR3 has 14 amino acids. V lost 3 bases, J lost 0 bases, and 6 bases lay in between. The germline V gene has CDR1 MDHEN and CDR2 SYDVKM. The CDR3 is CASSLMSSNQPQHF. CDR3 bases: TGTGCCAGCAGTTTGATGAGTAGCAATCAGCCCCAGCATTTT.

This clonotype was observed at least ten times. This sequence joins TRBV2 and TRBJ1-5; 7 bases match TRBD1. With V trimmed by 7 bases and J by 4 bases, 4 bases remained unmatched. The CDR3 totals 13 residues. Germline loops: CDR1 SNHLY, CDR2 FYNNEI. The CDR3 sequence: CASTGQRNQPQHF. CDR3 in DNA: TGTGCCAGCACGGGACAGCGAAATCAGCCCCAGCATTTT. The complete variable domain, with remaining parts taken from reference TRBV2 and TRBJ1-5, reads EPEVTQTPSHQVTQMGQEVILRCVPISNHLYFYWYRQILGQKVEFLVSFYNNEISEKSEIFDDQFSVERPDGSNFTLKIRSTKLEDSAMYFCASTGQRNQPQHFGDGTRLSIL.

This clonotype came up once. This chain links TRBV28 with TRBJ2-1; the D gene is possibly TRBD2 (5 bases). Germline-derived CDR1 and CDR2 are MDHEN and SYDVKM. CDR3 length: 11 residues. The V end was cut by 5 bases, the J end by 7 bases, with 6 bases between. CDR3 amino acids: CASSGRNEQFF. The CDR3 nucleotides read TGTGCCAGCAGTGGGAGAAATGAGCAGTTCTTC.

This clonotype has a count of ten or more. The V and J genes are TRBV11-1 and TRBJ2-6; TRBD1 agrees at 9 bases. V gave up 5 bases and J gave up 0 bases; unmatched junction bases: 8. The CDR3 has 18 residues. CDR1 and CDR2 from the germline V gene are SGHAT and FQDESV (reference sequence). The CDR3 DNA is TGTGCCAGCAGCACCCCCGGGACAGGGATCTCTGGGGCCAACGTCCTGACTTTC. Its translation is CASSTPGTGISGANVLTF.